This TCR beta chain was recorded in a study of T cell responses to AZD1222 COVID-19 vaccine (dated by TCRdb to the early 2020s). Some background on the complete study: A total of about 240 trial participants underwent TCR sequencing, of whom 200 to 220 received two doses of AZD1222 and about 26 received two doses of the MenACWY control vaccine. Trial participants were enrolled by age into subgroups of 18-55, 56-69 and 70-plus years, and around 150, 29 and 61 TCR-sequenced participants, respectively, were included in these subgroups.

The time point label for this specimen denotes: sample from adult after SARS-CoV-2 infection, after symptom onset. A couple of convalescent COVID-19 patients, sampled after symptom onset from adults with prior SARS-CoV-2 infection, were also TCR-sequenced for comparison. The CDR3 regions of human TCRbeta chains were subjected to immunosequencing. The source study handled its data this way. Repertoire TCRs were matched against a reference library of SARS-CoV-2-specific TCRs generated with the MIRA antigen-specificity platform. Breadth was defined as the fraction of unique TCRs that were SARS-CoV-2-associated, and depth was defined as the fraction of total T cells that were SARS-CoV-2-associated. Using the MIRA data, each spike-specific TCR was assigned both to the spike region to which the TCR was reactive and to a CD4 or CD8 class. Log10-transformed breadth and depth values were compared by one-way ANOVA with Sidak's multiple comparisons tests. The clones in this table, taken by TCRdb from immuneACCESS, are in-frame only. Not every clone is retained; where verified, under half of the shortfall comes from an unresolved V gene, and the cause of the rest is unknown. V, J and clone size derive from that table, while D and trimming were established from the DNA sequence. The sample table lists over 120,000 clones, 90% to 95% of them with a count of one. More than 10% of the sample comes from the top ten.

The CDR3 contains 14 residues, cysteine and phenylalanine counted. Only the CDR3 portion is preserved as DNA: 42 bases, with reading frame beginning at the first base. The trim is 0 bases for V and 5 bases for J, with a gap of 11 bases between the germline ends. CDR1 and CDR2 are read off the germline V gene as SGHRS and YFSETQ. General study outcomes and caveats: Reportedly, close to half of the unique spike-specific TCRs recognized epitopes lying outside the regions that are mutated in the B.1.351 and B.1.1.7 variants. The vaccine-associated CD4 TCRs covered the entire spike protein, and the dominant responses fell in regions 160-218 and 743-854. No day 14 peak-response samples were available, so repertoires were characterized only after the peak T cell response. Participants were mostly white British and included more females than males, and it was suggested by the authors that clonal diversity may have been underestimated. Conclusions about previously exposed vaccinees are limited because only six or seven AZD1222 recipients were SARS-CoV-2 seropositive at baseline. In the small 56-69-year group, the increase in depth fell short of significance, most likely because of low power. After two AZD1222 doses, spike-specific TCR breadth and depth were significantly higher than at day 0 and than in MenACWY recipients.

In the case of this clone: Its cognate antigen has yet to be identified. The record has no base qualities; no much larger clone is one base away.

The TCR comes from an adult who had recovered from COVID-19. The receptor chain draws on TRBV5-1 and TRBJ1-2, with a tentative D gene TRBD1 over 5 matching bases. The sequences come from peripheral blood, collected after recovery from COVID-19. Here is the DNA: TGCGCCAGCAGCTTGGCGACAGCCTCGTATGGCTACACCTTC. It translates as CASSLATASYGYTF.